Reported below is one T cell receptor beta chain. What it recognizes is unknown. The junction does not match germline at one end; this may be a read error. This sample stems from a study of cytomegalovirus exposure and HLA in healthy donors. Study-level background: Most donors, roughly 77% of a few hundred genotyped, fell in the Caucasian-associated ancestry cluster.

The PCR had 60 Vbeta and 13 Jbeta primers. Assay: immunoSEQ multiplex PCR; the TCRdb copy retains only in-frame clones and omits some. The sample lists around 140,000 clones; roughly four fifths were seen once. The germline gives CDR1 SGDLS, CDR2 YYNGEE. This CDR3 has 13 amino acids. Study findings and constraints: It was reportedly the case that the classifier diagnosed cytomegalovirus status with high specificity and sensitivity.

The clonotype was recovered from a female donor in good health and CMV-seronegative. The material sequenced was PBMCs. The chain joins TRBV9 to TRBJ1-3, with D unclear. CDR3 amino acids: CASDPSSGDTIYF. CDR3 coding DNA: TGTGCCAGCGATCCAAGCTCTGGAGACACCATATATTTT. The complete variable domain, with remaining parts taken from reference TRBV9 and TRBJ1-3, reads DSGVTQTPKHLITATGQRVTLRCSPRSGDLSVYWYQQSLDQGLQFLIQYYNGEERAKGNILERFSAQQFPDLHSELNLSSLELGDSALYFCASDPSSGDTIYFGEGSWLTVV.